The rows below give T cell receptor beta chains drawn from one sample of a study of cytomegalovirus exposure and HLA in healthy donors. Sequenced by immunoSEQ multiplex PCR; TCRdb stores in-frame clones only, minus some. The data contain over 110,000 clones, approximately 78% of them seen just once; the ten biggest clones take up under 3%. Input material: PBMCs. These receptors all stem from a female donor in good health and CMV-seronegative. The CDR3 runs from the conserved cysteine through the conserved F or W. D genes are given only for firm matches. A row's size may be missing; if present it is once, few, many or a size class.

>NA|TRBV5-6|NA
CASARGAFSGNTIYF
>NA|TRBV29-1|NA
CSVTQGGENTEAFF
>TRBD1|TRBV2|NA
CAISDREGTEAFF
>NA|TRBV6-1|once
CASSEFIYEQYF
>TRBD2|TRBV28|NA
CASTIAGVSYNEQFF
>TRBD2|TRBV19|NA
CASSRDSGSSTDTQYF
>NA|TRBV5-1|NA
CASSLKGGRTTEAFF
>NA|TRBV6-5|NA
CASRWGVGENSPLHF
>NA|TRBV6-1|NA
CASTRGQLNTEAFF
>TRBD1|TRBV6-6|NA
CASSRQGINNNEQFF
>TRBD1|TRBV4-3|NA
CASSPRTGGPYEQYF
>NA|TRBV5-1|NA
CASSLVLQGGETQYF
>TRBD1|TRBV7-9|NA
CASSLGTGYDEAFF
>TRBD1|TRBV29-1|NA
CSALRQGQKFYEQYF
>TRBD2|TRBV19|NA
CASSIMRASGSHYRTGELFF
>NA|TRBV4-1|few
CASSQVWRQETQYF
>TRBD1|TRBV5-1|NA
CASSPLTGGANTEAFF
>NA|TRBV7-6|once
CASSLTRRDNEQFF
>NA|TRBV19|NA
CASSHDTQLPSYEQYF
>TRBD2|TRBV7-3|NA
CASSPQAGASYNEQFF
>NA|TRBV6-5|few
CASGPFLDTDTQYF
>NA|TRBV28|NA
CASSLGGANTGELFF
>NA|TRBV27|NA
CASSLGGIGLPQHF
>NA|TRBV28|NA
CASSSVGGYGYTF
>TRBD2|TRBV11-2|NA
CASRQGGGWGLEETQYF
>TRBD1|TRBV9|NA
CASSAWTGTSNTEAFF
>NA|TRBV27|NA
CASSWEAGAPYEQYF
>TRBD1|TRBV27|once
CASSFAGQSYGYTF
>NA|TRBV27|NA
CASSPLRGNIGNSPLHF
>TRBD2|TRBV27|NA
CASSLSGTSGSYEQYF
>TRBD1|TRBV13|NA
CASSPGGRMNTEAFF
>TRBD1|TRBV5-1|NA
CASSLRQGYTGELFF
>NA|TRBV4-2|NA
CASSQEVSLTEAFF
>TRBD1|TRBV27|NA
CASSLRSRGPRYGYTF
>NA|TRBV29-1|few
CSVEVFGQRLAKNIQYF
>NA|TRBV30|NA
CACLQRGNTQYF
>NA|TRBV27|NA
CASSPLGQGNNEKLFF
>TRBD1|TRBV27|NA
CASSLIGQASYEQYF
>NA|TRBV13|NA
CASRPGLRGTGELFF
>TRBD2|TRBV10-2|NA
CASSFPMGGSYNEQFF
>TRBD1|TRBV27|NA
CASRHLQGMGGYTF
>TRBD1|TRBV6-6|few
CASSTGGEKLFF